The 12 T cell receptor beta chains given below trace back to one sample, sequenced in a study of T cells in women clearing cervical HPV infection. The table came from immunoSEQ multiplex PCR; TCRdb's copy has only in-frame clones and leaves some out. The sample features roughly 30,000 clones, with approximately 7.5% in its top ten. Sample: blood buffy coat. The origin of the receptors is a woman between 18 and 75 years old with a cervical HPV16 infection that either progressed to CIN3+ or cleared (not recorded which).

The covered CDR3 bases are TGTGCCAGCAGCTTACTAGCGGGGAGACAAGAGACG. It specifies CASSLLAGRQET. The full CDR3 is CASSLLAGRQETQYF. The V and J genes are TRBV7-3 and TRBJ2-3, with 9 bases lining up with TRBD2. The read gets to within 3 residues of the CDR3 end, and the germline J gene fills in the rest. CDR1 is SGHTA, CDR2 FQGTGA, per germline. There are 15 residues in the CDR3.

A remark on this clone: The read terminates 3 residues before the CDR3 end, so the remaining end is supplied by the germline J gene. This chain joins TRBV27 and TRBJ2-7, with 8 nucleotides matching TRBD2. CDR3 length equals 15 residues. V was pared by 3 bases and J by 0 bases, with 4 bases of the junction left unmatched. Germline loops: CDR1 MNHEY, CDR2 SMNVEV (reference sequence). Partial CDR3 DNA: TGTGCCAGCAGTTTCGGGGGGGGGCTCTCCTACGAG. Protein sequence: CASSFGGGLSYE. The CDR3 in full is CASSFGGGLSYEQYF.

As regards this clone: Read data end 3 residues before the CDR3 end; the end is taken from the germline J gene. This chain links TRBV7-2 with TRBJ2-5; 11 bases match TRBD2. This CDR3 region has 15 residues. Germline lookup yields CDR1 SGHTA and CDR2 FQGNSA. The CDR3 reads CASSLAGGATDTQYF. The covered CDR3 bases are TGTGCCAGCAGTCTAGCGGGAGGAGCCACAGATACC.

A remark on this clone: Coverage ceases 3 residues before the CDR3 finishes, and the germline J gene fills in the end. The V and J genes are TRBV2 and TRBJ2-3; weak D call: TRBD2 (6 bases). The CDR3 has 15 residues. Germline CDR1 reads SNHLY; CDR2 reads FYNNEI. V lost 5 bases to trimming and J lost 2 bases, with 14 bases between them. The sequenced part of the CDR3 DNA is TGTGCCAGCAGTCCCCGACTAGATACCACAGATACG. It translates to CASSPRLDTTDT. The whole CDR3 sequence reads CASSPRLDTTDTQYF.

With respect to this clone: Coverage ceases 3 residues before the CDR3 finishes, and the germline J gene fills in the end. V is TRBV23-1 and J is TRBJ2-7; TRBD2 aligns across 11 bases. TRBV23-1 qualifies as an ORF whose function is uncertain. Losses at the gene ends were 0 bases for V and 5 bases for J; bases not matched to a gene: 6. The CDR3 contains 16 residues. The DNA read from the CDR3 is TGCGCCAGCAGTCAATCTGTGGCTAGCGGGAGGAACGAG. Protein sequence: CASSQSVASGRNE. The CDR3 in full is CASSQSVASGRNEQYF.

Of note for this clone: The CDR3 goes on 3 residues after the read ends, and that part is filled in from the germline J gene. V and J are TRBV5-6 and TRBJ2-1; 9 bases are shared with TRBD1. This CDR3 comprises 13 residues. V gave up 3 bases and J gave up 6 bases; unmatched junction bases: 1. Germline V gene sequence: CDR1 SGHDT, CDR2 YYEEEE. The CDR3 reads CASSWGQGNEQFF. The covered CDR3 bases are TGTGCCAGCAGCTGGGGACAGGGCAATGAG.

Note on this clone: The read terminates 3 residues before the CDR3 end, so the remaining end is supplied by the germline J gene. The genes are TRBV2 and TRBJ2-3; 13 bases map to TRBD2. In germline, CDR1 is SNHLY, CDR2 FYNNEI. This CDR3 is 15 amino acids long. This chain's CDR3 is CASNGLAGVRETQYF. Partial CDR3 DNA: TGTGCCAGCAATGGACTAGCGGGAGTGCGAGAGACG.

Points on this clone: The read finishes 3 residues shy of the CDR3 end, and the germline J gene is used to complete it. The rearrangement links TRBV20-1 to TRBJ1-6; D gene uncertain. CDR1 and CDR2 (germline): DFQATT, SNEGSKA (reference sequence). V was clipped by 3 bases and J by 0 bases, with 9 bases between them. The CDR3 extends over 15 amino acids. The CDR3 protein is CSASQQSSYNSPLHF. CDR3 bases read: TGCAGTGCTAGTCAACAGAGCTCCTATAATTCACCC.

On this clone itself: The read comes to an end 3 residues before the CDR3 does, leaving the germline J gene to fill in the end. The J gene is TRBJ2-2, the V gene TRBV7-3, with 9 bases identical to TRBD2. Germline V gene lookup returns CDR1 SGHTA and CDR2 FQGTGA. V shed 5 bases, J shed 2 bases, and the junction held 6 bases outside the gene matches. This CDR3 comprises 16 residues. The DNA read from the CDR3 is TGTGCCAGCAGCCAACCCGGGACTAGCAACACCGGGGAG. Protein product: CASSQPGTSNTGE. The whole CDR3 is CASSQPGTSNTGELFF.

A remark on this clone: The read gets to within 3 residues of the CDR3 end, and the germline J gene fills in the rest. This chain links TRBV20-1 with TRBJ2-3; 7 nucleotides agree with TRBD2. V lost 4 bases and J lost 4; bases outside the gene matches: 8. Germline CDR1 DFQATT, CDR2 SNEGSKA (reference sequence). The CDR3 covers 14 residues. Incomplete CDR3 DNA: TGCAGTGCTAACTTTGGGGGGGGTTCAGATACG. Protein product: CSANFGGGSDT. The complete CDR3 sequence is CSANFGGGSDTQYF.

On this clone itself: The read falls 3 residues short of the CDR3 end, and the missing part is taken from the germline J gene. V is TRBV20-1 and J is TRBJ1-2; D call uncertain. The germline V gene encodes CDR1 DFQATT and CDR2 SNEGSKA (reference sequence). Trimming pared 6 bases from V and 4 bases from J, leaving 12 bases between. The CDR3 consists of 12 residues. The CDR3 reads CSATHGLYGYTF. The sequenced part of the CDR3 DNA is TGCAGTGCAACCCATGGCCTCTATGGC.

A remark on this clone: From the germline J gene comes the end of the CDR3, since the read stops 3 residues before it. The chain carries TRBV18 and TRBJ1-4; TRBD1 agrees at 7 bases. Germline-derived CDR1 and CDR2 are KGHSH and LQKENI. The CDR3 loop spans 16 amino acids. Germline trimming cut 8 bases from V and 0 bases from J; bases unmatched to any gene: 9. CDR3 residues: CASKQRDSTTNEKLFF. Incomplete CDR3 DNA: TGTGCCAGCAAGCAAAGGGACAGCACAACTAATGAAAAA.